In its sample, the clone carrying this T cell receptor (beta chain) was seen many times. Its antigen remains unknown. The data belong to a study of T cells in Graves' hyperthyroidism and ophthalmopathy. General study points: Median prediction lead before ophthalmopathy onset was around seven months with the model.

TCR beta CDR3 sequences were amplified from RNA transcripts. HTBI primers drove first-round RT-PCR of the TCR CDR3. From the multiplex PCR reads, TCRdb called clonotypes with MiXCR, one entry per CDR3 protein. Among over 400,000 distinct CDR3 sequences listed, less than 25% were seen once. V lost 5 bases, J lost 6 bases, and 10 bases lay in between. The germline V gene has CDR1 SGHTA and CDR2 FQGNSA. The CDR3 spans 12 residues. The chain is built from TRBV7-2 and TRBJ1-1; no definite D call. The sample was blood. The clonotype was recovered from a woman aged 70-85 years with Graves' ophthalmopathy. The CDR3 DNA follows: TGTGCCAGCAGCCAGACGGGTCCTGAAGCTTTCTTT. Protein: CASSQTGPEAFF. The full variable domain, with the rest looked up from reference TRBV7-2 and TRBJ1-1, is GAGVSQSPSNKVTEKGKDVELRCDPISGHTALYWYRQSLGQGLEFLIYFQGNSAPDKSGLPSDRFSAERTGGSVSTLTIQRTQQEDSAVYLCASSQTGPEAFFGQGTRLTVV.